A selection of T cell receptor beta chains follows, all from one sample in a study of blood T cell repertoires in COVID-19. Repertoires were generated with immunoSEQ multiplex PCR, while TCRdb's copy carries only in-frame clones and drops some. Among 120,000 or so clones listed, roughly 85% were seen once. Sequencing was done on a sample of peripheral blood. The source of these receptors is an older man with active or convalescent COVID-19. Each CDR3 is given with its conserved first and last residue. D genes are given only for firm matches. Size tells how often a clone was seen (once, few, many) or the class of an expanded clone, and some rows leave it out.

D	V	size	J	DNA	CDR3
-	TRBV2	-	TRBJ1-6	TGTGCCAGCAGGGTGACAGACATCTATAATTCACCCCTCCACTTT	CASRVTDIYNSPLHF
-	TRBV2	-	TRBJ1-2	TGTGCCAGTATAAAAGGAGCAGGGGCCGGCTATGGCTACACCTTC	CASIKGAGAGYGYTF
-	TRBV7-6	-	TRBJ2-1	TGTGCCAGCAGCTTAGCGCACCAGCGGGCGGTTGAGCAGTTCTTC	CASSLAHQRAVEQFF
-	TRBV5-6	-	TRBJ1-3	TGTGCCAGCAGCGAGGGCGGTTTCTCTGGAAACACCATATATTTT	CASSEGGFSGNTIYF
TRBD1	TRBV5-8	-	TRBJ2-4	TGTGCCAGCAGCTTTACTTCAGGGGGCCGATTAAACATTCAGTACTTC	CASSFTSGGRLNIQYF
-	TRBV11-2	-	TRBJ1-1	TGTGCCAGCAGCTTAGCCCCGGAGCAGAAAGCTTTCTTT	CASSLAPEQKAFF
TRBD2	TRBV2	-	TRBJ2-5	TGTGCCAGCAATTCGGGGGGGGCGGCGGAGACCCAGTACTTC	CASNSGGAAETQYF
TRBD2	TRBV27	-	TRBJ2-3	TGTGCCAGCAGTTTGACTAGCGGGAGGTTTGGGGATACGCAGTATTTT	CASSLTSGRFGDTQYF
-	TRBV21-1	-	TRBJ2-7	TGTGCCAGCAGCAAAGATGAAGGGGACAGCCGAGTGGGGCAGTACTTC	CASSKDEGDSRVGQYF
-	TRBV18	-	TRBJ1-1	TGTGCCAGCTCACCGAGGAACACTGAAGCTTTCTTT	CASSPRNTEAFF
-	TRBV25-1	-	TRBJ1-2	TGTGCCAGCAGTGACATAAATTGGGCAGACCGCTATGGCTACACCTTC	CASSDINWADRYGYTF
TRBD1	TRBV10-1	-	TRBJ1-4	TGCGCCAGCAGTGAGCGACGACAGGGGCTGGAAAAACTGTTTTTT	CASSERRQGLEKLFF
TRBD1	TRBV6-6	-	TRBJ1-6	TGTGCCAGCAGTATCAGGGGGCAGGAATCACCCCTCCACTTT	CASSIRGQESPLHF
-	TRBV28	-	TRBJ1-2	TGTGCCAGCAGTTTAATGTCAGGACATTTGGTCCTTAACTATGGCTACACCTTC	CASSLMSGHLVLNYGYTF
TRBD2	TRBV5-1	-	TRBJ2-2	TGCGCCAGCAGCTACCAAGCGGGGACCACCGGGGAGCTGTTTTTT	CASSYQAGTTGELFF
-	TRBV4-3	-	TRBJ2-7	TGCGCCAGCAGCCTGACGGGATCCTACGAGCAGTACTTC	CASSLTGSYEQYF
TRBD2	TRBV5-1	-	TRBJ2-7	TGCGCCAGCAGCGAGGGACTAGCTGGGAACGAGCAGTACTTC	CASSEGLAGNEQYF
-	TRBV7-6	-	TRBJ2-5	TGTGCCAGCAGCTTCTACCAAGAGACCCAGTACTTC	CASSFYQETQYF
-	TRBV30	-	TRBJ1-3	TGTGCCTGGAGTTTAATTGGAAACACCATATATTTT	CAWSLIGNTIYF
-	TRBV24-1	once	TRBJ2-1	TGTGCCACCAGTAGAGAGACTTCAAGCTCCTACAATGAGCAGTTCTTC	CATSRETSSSYNEQFF
-	TRBV5-1	-	TRBJ2-2	TGCGCCAGCAGCCCTTTGATCCCGGGATTTAACACCGGGGAGCTGTTTTTT	CASSPLIPGFNTGELFF
TRBD1	TRBV3-1/TRBV3-2	-	TRBJ1-3	TGTGCCAGCAGCAGTCTTAACAGGGGACCTGGAAACACCATATATTTT	CASSSLNRGPGNTIYF
TRBD1	TRBV2	-	TRBJ1-1	TGTGCCAGCAGTACCCCGGACAGGGGGACTGAAGCTTTCTTT	CASSTPDRGTEAFF
-	TRBV11-2	-	TRBJ1-6	TGTGCCAGCAGCTTAGAGGGGCAGGGAGGTAATTCACCCCTCCACTTT	CASSLEGQGGNSPLHF
TRBD1	TRBV27	few	TRBJ1-3	TGTGCCAGCAGTTTGGACAGGCGTGGAAACACCATATATTTT	CASSLDRRGNTIYF
TRBD1	TRBV5-8	-	TRBJ1-1	TGTGCCAGCACCACTGAGGACAGGACCTTTCGAGCTTTCTTT	CASTTEDRTFRAFF
-	TRBV4-2	-	TRBJ2-2	TGTGCCAGCAGCCAAGACCAATCCGGGGAGCTGTTTTTT	CASSQDQSGELFF
-	TRBV7-9	-	TRBJ1-5	TGTGCCAGCAGCTTAGTGGGTCCCGGAGATCAGCCCCAGCATTTT	CASSLVGPGDQPQHF
TRBD1	TRBV19	once	TRBJ1-6	TGTGCCAGTAGTCTGGGGACAGACAATTCACCCCTCCACTTT	CASSLGTDNSPLHF
-	TRBV11-2	few	TRBJ1-2	TGTGCCAGCAGCTCCCGGTTGGAGGTTAGGTATGGCTACACCTTC	CASSSRLEVRYGYTF
-	TRBV7-2	-	TRBJ2-3	TGTGCCAGCAGCCGCCCCCTCGGGGATACGCAGTATTTT	CASSRPLGDTQYF
-	TRBV11-3	-	TRBJ2-7	TGTGCCAGCAGCACTGGGACAGAGCAGTACTTC	CASSTGTEQYF
TRBD1	TRBV7-9	few	TRBJ1-4	TGTGCCAGCAGCTTAGCGAGAGGGGGCCATAATGAAAAACTGTTTTTT	CASSLARGGHNEKLFF
-	TRBV30	-	TRBJ2-3	TGTGCCTGGAATACAGGGTCGAGGGATACGCAGTATTTT	CAWNTGSRDTQYF
-	TRBV5-1	-	TRBJ2-1	TGCGCCAGCAGCCTCAGGGGGGATGAGCAGTTCTTC	CASSLRGDEQFF
-	TRBV28	once	TRBJ1-5	TGTGCCAGCAGTTGGGGGGGAACCCAGCATTTT	CASSWGGTQHF
TRBD2	TRBV7-2	-	TRBJ2-7	TGTGCCAGCAGCCGGGGACTAGCGGGAGTGGGAGGTGAGCAGTACTTC	CASSRGLAGVGGEQYF
TRBD2	TRBV24-1	-	TRBJ2-1	TGTGCCACCAGTGATCCAACTAGCGGGGGGGAGTACAATGAGCAGTTCTTC	CATSDPTSGGEYNEQFF